One T cell receptor beta chain is described in this entry. Its antigen remains unknown. The data originate from a study of chemoradiotherapy in HPV16-positive cancers. Study-level information: Candidate HPV-specific T-cell clones and common TCR motifs came from functional assays in a couple of HPV16-positive patients.

The method was immunoSEQ multiplex PCR; TCRdb's version includes in-frame clones alone and lacks a portion of them. The sample holds roughly 4,700 clones; 75% to 90% are singletons and the top ten take around 2.5%. The germline CDR1 and CDR2 sequences are MDHEN and SYDVKM. Trimming cost V 6 bases and J 3 bases; bases outside gene matches: 4. This CDR3 has 13 amino acids. Study conclusions and caveats: Better recurrence-free survival went with HPV-responsive T-cell expansion in HPV16-positive patients.

The chain combines TRBV28 with TRBJ1-2; TRBD1 agrees at 7 bases. Sample: tumor tissue, taken from a patient who underwent chemoradiotherapy. This sequence originates from a human donor with HPV-associated anogenital cancer. The CDR3 loop reads CASSPTGDYGYTF. The CDR3 bases are TGTGCCAGCAGCCCAACAGGGGACTATGGCTACACCTTC.